These 16 T cell receptor beta chains came from one sample sequenced in a study of blood T cell repertoires in COVID-19. The assay was immunoSEQ multiplex PCR, and TCRdb's table has in-frame clones only and misses some. The sample yields fewer than 30,000 clones, around two thirds seen once. Sequencing was carried out using peripheral blood. The receptors derive from a man between 60 and 70 years old with active or convalescent COVID-19.

This chain joins TRBV12-3 or TRBV12-4 and TRBJ2-3; D gene unclear. The CDR3 has 12 residues. V dropped 6 bases and J dropped 6 bases, with 10 bases sitting between them. CDR3 residues: CASSLHGDTQYF. The CDR3 coding sequence is TGTGCCAGCAGCCTCCACGGGGATACGCAGTATTTT.

The chain recombines TRBV7-9 with TRBJ2-2; TRBD2 matches at 14 bases. The CDR3 length is 16 residues. Trimming removed 5 bases from V and 4 bases from J; junction bases left unmatched: 3. Germline V gene lookup returns CDR1 SEHNR and CDR2 FQNEAQ (reference sequence). CDR3 coding DNA: TGTGCCAGCAGCCTGGGGACTAGCGGGAGCACCGGGGAGCTGTTTTTT. It specifies CASSLGTSGSTGELFF.

This clone was picked up a small number of times. The chain carries TRBV10-3 and TRBJ2-2, with 7 bases matching TRBD2. The CDR3 is 16 amino acids. Germline values: CDR1 ENHRY, CDR2 SYGVKD. The V gene end was trimmed by 3 bases and the J gene end by 4 bases; junction bases not matched to a gene: 8. DNA of the CDR3: TGTGCCATCAGTGACGCCCCGGGAGGTACCACCGGGGAGCTGTTTTTT. It encodes CAISDAPGGTTGELFF.

The chain employs TRBV29-1 and TRBJ2-3; TRBD1 might be the D (6 bases). Deletions cut 7 bases from V and 3 bases from J, with 11 bases between. Germline V gene sequence: CDR1 SQVTM, CDR2 ANQGSEA. This CDR3 region has 12 residues. CDR3 sequence: CSGGQGTDTQYF. The CDR3 DNA reads TGCAGCGGGGGGCAGGGGACAGATACGCAGTATTTT.

This clone was detected only once. The chain uses TRBV3-1 (or the pseudogene TRBV3-2) and TRBJ1-2; D is unresolved. The CDR3 is made up of 14 amino acids. Trimming took off 3 bases at V and 5 bases at J, with 13 bases between the two ends. Germline V gives CDR1 LGHDT, CDR2 YNNKEL (reference sequence). CDR3 amino acids: CASSQSSGSYGYTF. DNA for the CDR3: TGTGCCAGCAGCCAGAGCTCGGGGAGTTATGGCTACACCTTC.

The rearrangement uses TRBV5-1 and TRBJ1-2, with 8 bases aligning to TRBD1. The V gene end was trimmed by 4 bases and the J gene end by 6 bases; junction bases not matched to a gene: 2. There are 12 residues in the CDR3. Germline CDR1 and CDR2: SGHRS and YFSETQ. The CDR3 protein is CASSQTGDGYTF. In DNA, the CDR3 is TGCGCCAGCAGCCAGACAGGGGATGGCTACACCTTC. Complete variable domain (other parts from reference TRBV5-1 and TRBJ1-2): KAGVTQTPRYLIKTRGQQVTLSCSPISGHRSVSWYQQTPGQGLQFLFEYFSETQRNKGNFPGRFSGRQFSNSRSEMNVSTLELGDSALYLCASSQTGDGYTFGSGTRLTVV.

The rearrangement links TRBV7-9 to TRBJ2-1, with 7 nucleotides matching TRBD1. The V and J ends lost 5 bases and 1 base, in that order; junction bases with no gene match: 8. Germline V gene lookup returns CDR1 SEHNR and CDR2 FQNEAQ (reference sequence). The CDR3 has 16 residues. The CDR3 nucleotides are TGTGCCAGCAGCCCACGAACAGGGGAATCCTACAATGAGCAGTTCTTC. It encodes CASSPRTGESYNEQFF.

The chain joins TRBV6-2 or TRBV6-3 to TRBJ2-7, with TRBD2 identical over 7 bases. Germline V gives CDR1 MNHEY, CDR2 SVGEGT. This CDR3 comprises 16 residues. V was pared by 6 bases and J by 0 bases, with 11 bases of the junction left unmatched. CDR3 amino acids: CASSPGWGGSSYEQYF. The CDR3 coding sequence is TGTGCCAGCAGCCCCGGGTGGGGCGGGAGCTCCTACGAGCAGTACTTC.

This clone was found a few times. V is TRBV9 and J is TRBJ2-7; D remains unclear. Germline CDR1 is SGDLS and CDR2 is YYNGEE. The CDR3 extends over 14 amino acids. Trimming removed 0 bases at V and 0 bases at J, with 7 bases between. Here the CDR3 DNA reads TGTGCCAGCAGCGTAGGCGGTAGCTCCTACGAGCAGTACTTC. Translation gives CASSVGGSSYEQYF.

This clone occurred a few times. The CDR3 region has the DNA TGTGCCAGTAGGAGGGACTTACCCTATCATGGCTACACCTTC. Its protein product is CASRRDLPYHGYTF. V is TRBV19 and J is TRBJ1-2; a possible D gene is TRBD1 (5 bases). The length of the CDR3 is 14 residues. V was pared by 6 bases and J by 6 bases, with 17 bases between. Looked up from germline, CDR1 is LNHDA and CDR2 is SQIVND (reference sequence).

The gene calls are TRBV5-1 and TRBJ1-3, with 8 bases fitting TRBD1. This CDR3 has 16 residues. Germline trimming cut 4 bases from V and 1 base from J; bases unmatched to any gene: 7. CDR1 SGHRS and CDR2 YFSETQ come from the germline V gene. CDR3 amino acids: CASSMGQVGSGNTIYF. In nucleotides, the CDR3 is TGCGCCAGCAGCATGGGACAGGTCGGTTCTGGAAACACCATATATTTT.

V and J are TRBV5-1 and TRBJ1-4; D is unclear. The germline CDR1 and CDR2 sequences are SGHRS and YFSETQ. There are 13 residues in the CDR3. V lost 6 bases and J 1 base, leaving 7 bases between the germline ends. This CDR3 is CASTRGTNEKLFF. The CDR3 bases are TGCGCCAGCACCAGAGGAACTAATGAAAAACTGTTTTTT.

This rearrangement joins TRBV6-2 or TRBV6-3 to TRBJ1-1; weak D call: TRBD1 (5 bases). V gave up 2 bases and J gave up 0 bases, with 10 bases separating them. Germline V CDR1 and CDR2: MNHEY, SVGEGT. The CDR3 is 15 residues long. This chain's CDR3 is CASSYQPRVNTEAFF. In nucleotides, the CDR3 is TGTGCCAGCAGTTACCAACCCAGGGTGAACACTGAAGCTTTCTTT.

V usage is TRBV9 and J usage is TRBJ2-7; 7 nucleotides match TRBD1. The CDR3 totals 13 residues. Germline CDR1 SGDLS, CDR2 YYNGEE. V shed 4 bases, J shed 4 bases, and the junction held 5 bases outside the gene matches. This chain's CDR3 is CASSRDSGYEQYF. The DNA of the CDR3 is TGTGCCAGCAGCCGGGACAGCGGTTACGAGCAGTACTTC.

The chain couples TRBV2 to TRBJ2-5; 11 bases fit TRBD1. Trimming cost V 5 bases and J 5 bases; bases outside gene matches: 4. Germline CDR1 reads SNHLY; CDR2 reads FYNNEI. The CDR3 length is 14 residues. CDR3 protein: CASSKGQGVETQYF. The DNA for the CDR3 is TGTGCCAGCAGTAAGGGACAGGGGGTGGAGACCCAGTACTTC. Full variable domain (rest looked up from reference TRBV2 and TRBJ2-5): EPEVTQTPSHQVTQMGQEVILRCVPISNHLYFYWYRQILGQKVEFLVSFYNNEISEKSEIFDDQFSVERPDGSNFTLKIRSTKLEDSAMYFCASSKGQGVETQYFGPGTRLLVL.

The V and J genes are TRBV13 and TRBJ2-3, with a possible D match to TRBD2 (6 bases). From germline, CDR1 is PRHDT and CDR2 FYEKMQ (reference sequence). This CDR3 is built from 17 residues. Trimming left V 2 bases short and J 1 base short, with 16 bases between. CDR3 DNA: TGTGCCAGCAGCTTAAGAGGCGGGGAGAACCGCACAGATACGCAGTATTTT. Protein product: CASSLRGGENRTDTQYF.